These T cell receptor beta chains were read from a single sample in a study of OX40 agonist ivuxolimab in advanced cancers. Clones were sequenced by immunoSEQ multiplex PCR, and TCRdb holds only the in-frame ones, with some missing. The table records approximately 53,000 clones, approximately 95% of them present only once. Sample: CD4+ or CD8+ T cells sorted from blood, taken in a trial of the OX40 agonist ivuxolimab. Every receptor here comes from an adult with an advanced solid tumor such as melanoma, head and neck, liver or kidney cancer. CDR3s include the opening cysteine and the closing phenylalanine or tryptophan. D genes are given only for firm matches. Size is stated for part of the rows, as once, few or many counts, or as a class when the clone is expanded.

j_call: TRBJ2-3
d_call: NA
cdr3_length: 13
v_call: TRBV5-4
clone_size: NA
cdr3_nt: TGTGCCAGCAGCGGTAGCGGCACAGATACGCAGTATTTT
cdr3_aa: CASSGSGTDTQYF

j_call: TRBJ1-5
d_call: NA
cdr3_length: 15
v_call: TRBV7-6
clone_size: NA
cdr3_nt: TGTGCCAGCAGCTTAGCTTGGGGTGGCAATCAGCCCCAGCATTTT
cdr3_aa: CASSLAWGGNQPQHF

j_call: TRBJ2-2
d_call: NA
cdr3_length: 21
v_call: TRBV4-2
clone_size: once
cdr3_nt: TGTGCCAGCAGCCTTCAGGGGCTCTCCGCTAACCTACCGCCGAACACCGGGGAGCTGTTTTTT
cdr3_aa: CASSLQGLSANLPPNTGELFF

j_call: TRBJ2-2
d_call: TRBD2
cdr3_length: 15
v_call: TRBV4-1
clone_size: NA
cdr3_nt: TGCGCCAGCAGCCTGGGACTAGCGAACACCGGGGAGCTGTTTTTT
cdr3_aa: CASSLGLANTGELFF

j_call: TRBJ2-3
d_call: NA
cdr3_length: 16
v_call: TRBV5-1
clone_size: NA
cdr3_nt: TGCGCCAGCAGCTTGTACGGGCCTCCTAGCACAGATACGCAGTATTTT
cdr3_aa: CASSLYGPPSTDTQYF

j_call: TRBJ1-2
d_call: NA
cdr3_length: 14
v_call: TRBV7-9
clone_size: NA
cdr3_nt: TGTGCCAGCAGCGCCTTGAACGGAATCTATGGCTACACCTTC
cdr3_aa: CASSALNGIYGYTF

j_call: TRBJ2-6
d_call: TRBD1
cdr3_length: 18
v_call: TRBV4-2
clone_size: NA
cdr3_nt: TGTGCCAGCAGCCACTCGGGACAGGGGATTTATGGGGCCAACGTCCTGACTTTC
cdr3_aa: CASSHSGQGIYGANVLTF

j_call: TRBJ2-5
d_call: TRBD2
cdr3_length: 15
v_call: TRBV30
clone_size: once
cdr3_nt: TGTGCCTGCTCCCTAGGTGGCGGGGGGCAAGAGACCCAGTACTTC
cdr3_aa: CACSLGGGGQETQYF

j_call: TRBJ1-1
d_call: NA
cdr3_length: 12
v_call: TRBV6-5
clone_size: once
cdr3_nt: TGTGCCAGCCGGGCAGAGAACACTGAAGCTTTCTTT
cdr3_aa: CASRAENTEAFF

j_call: TRBJ2-3
d_call: TRBD1
cdr3_length: 16
v_call: TRBV10-3
clone_size: NA
cdr3_nt: TGTGCCATCAGTGAGGAACAGGGGGCTAGCACAGATACGCAGTATTTT
cdr3_aa: CAISEEQGASTDTQYF

j_call: TRBJ1-2
d_call: NA
cdr3_length: 14
v_call: TRBV6-5
clone_size: NA
cdr3_nt: TGTGCCAGCAGTTACGGTGAAACTAACTATGGCTACACCTTC
cdr3_aa: CASSYGETNYGYTF

j_call: TRBJ2-5
d_call: TRBD2
cdr3_length: 14
v_call: TRBV9
clone_size: NA
cdr3_nt: TGTGCCAGCAGCCGGGGGGTAGACAAAGAGACCCAGTACTTC
cdr3_aa: CASSRGVDKETQYF

j_call: TRBJ2-3
d_call: NA
cdr3_length: 14
v_call: TRBV30
clone_size: NA
cdr3_nt: TGTGCCTGGAGTTTGGTAGCGGTCACAGATACGCAGTATTTT
cdr3_aa: CAWSLVAVTDTQYF

j_call: TRBJ1-2
d_call: NA
cdr3_length: 10
v_call: TRBV20-1
clone_size: few
cdr3_nt: TGCAGTGCTAGAGAGTATGGCTACACCTTC
cdr3_aa: CSAREYGYTF

j_call: TRBJ2-7
d_call: NA
cdr3_length: 15
v_call: TRBV27
clone_size: NA
cdr3_nt: TGTGCCAGCAGTTTCGGGGTAACGGGGAAGTACGAGCAGTACTTC
cdr3_aa: CASSFGVTGKYEQYF

j_call: TRBJ2-1
d_call: NA
cdr3_length: 13
v_call: TRBV7-2
clone_size: NA
cdr3_nt: TGTGCCAGCAGCTTTGCCGGGGCTGGTGAGCAGTTCTTC
cdr3_aa: CASSFAGAGEQFF

j_call: TRBJ2-7
d_call: NA
cdr3_length: 14
v_call: TRBV27
clone_size: NA
cdr3_nt: TGTGCCAGCGGGCCGGGGGTTACCCCCTACGAGCAGTACTTC
cdr3_aa: CASGPGVTPYEQYF

j_call: TRBJ2-1
d_call: TRBD2
cdr3_length: 15
v_call: TRBV29-1
clone_size: NA
cdr3_nt: TGCAGCGTTGCCTTGCTAGCGGGAGAATACAATGAGCAGTTCTTC
cdr3_aa: CSVALLAGEYNEQFF

j_call: TRBJ2-6
d_call: NA
cdr3_length: 17
v_call: TRBV25-1
clone_size: NA
cdr3_nt: TGTGCCAGCAGTGCTTGGACGGGGTTTCGAGGGGCCAACGTCCTGACTTTC
cdr3_aa: CASSAWTGFRGANVLTF

j_call: TRBJ2-1
d_call: NA
cdr3_length: 17
v_call: TRBV29-1
clone_size: NA
cdr3_nt: TGCAGCGTTGGGAACACCCAGGACTCTCGCTCCTACAATGAGCAGTTCTTC
cdr3_aa: CSVGNTQDSRSYNEQFF

j_call: TRBJ2-5
d_call: NA
cdr3_length: 17
v_call: TRBV27
clone_size: NA
cdr3_nt: TGTGCCAGCAGTTTGTTGAGCGACCCTAATTACCAAGAGACCCAGTACTTC
cdr3_aa: CASSLLSDPNYQETQYF

j_call: TRBJ2-1
d_call: TRBD1
cdr3_length: 14
v_call: TRBV28
clone_size: NA
cdr3_nt: TGTGCCAGCAGTCCCCACCAGGGGGCTAATGAGCAGTTCTTC
cdr3_aa: CASSPHQGANEQFF

j_call: TRBJ2-7
d_call: NA
cdr3_length: 13
v_call: TRBV10-3
clone_size: NA
cdr3_nt: TGTGCCATCTTTAGAACGGAAACCTACGAGCAGTACTTC
cdr3_aa: CAIFRTETYEQYF

j_call: TRBJ2-7
d_call: TRBD1
cdr3_length: 15
v_call: TRBV28
clone_size: NA
cdr3_nt: TGTGCCAGCAGTTTAGGACAGGGATCAACCTACGAGCAGTACTTC
cdr3_aa: CASSLGQGSTYEQYF

j_call: TRBJ2-2
d_call: NA
cdr3_length: 12
v_call: TRBV9
clone_size: NA
cdr3_nt: TGTGCCAGCAGCCCAAACACCGGGGAGCTGTTTTTT
cdr3_aa: CASSPNTGELFF

j_call: TRBJ2-7
d_call: TRBD2
cdr3_length: 17
v_call: TRBV4-3
clone_size: once
cdr3_nt: TGCGCCAGCAGCCAATCGACTAGCGGGAGGCGGGCCCACGAGCAGTACTTC
cdr3_aa: CASSQSTSGRRAHEQYF

j_call: TRBJ2-1
d_call: NA
cdr3_length: 12
v_call: TRBV9
clone_size: NA
cdr3_nt: TGTGCCAGCAGCGACAGACCAAATGAGCAGTTCTTC
cdr3_aa: CASSDRPNEQFF

j_call: TRBJ2-1
d_call: TRBD2
cdr3_length: 19
v_call: TRBV9
clone_size: NA
cdr3_nt: TGTGCCAGCAGCGTAGAACTAGCGGGAGGGCCTGAGGCCTACAATGAGCAGTTCTTC
cdr3_aa: CASSVELAGGPEAYNEQFF

j_call: TRBJ2-2
d_call: NA
cdr3_length: 12
v_call: TRBV7-2
clone_size: NA
cdr3_nt: TGTGCCAGCAGCTTGAGGATCGGGGAGCTGTTTTTT
cdr3_aa: CASSLRIGELFF

j_call: TRBJ1-5
d_call: NA
cdr3_length: 17
v_call: TRBV4-3
clone_size: NA
cdr3_nt: TGCGCCAGCAGCCAAGATTGGAAGGGGAGTAGTAATCAGCCCCAGCATTTT
cdr3_aa: CASSQDWKGSSNQPQHF

j_call: TRBJ2-7
d_call: NA
cdr3_length: 16
v_call: TRBV13
clone_size: NA
cdr3_nt: TGTGCCAGCAGCTTAGGCCAGGAGGGGGCAGACTACGAGCAGTACTTC
cdr3_aa: CASSLGQEGADYEQYF

j_call: TRBJ1-2
d_call: NA
cdr3_length: 15
v_call: TRBV9
clone_size: NA
cdr3_nt: TGTGCCAGCAGCGCGGTTTGGACGGGTAATATTGGCTACACCTTC
cdr3_aa: CASSAVWTGNIGYTF

j_call: TRBJ1-1
d_call: NA
cdr3_length: 15
v_call: TRBV28
clone_size: once
cdr3_nt: TGTGCCAGCAGTTTTAGGGGAGGGATGGGCACTGAAGCTTTCTTT
cdr3_aa: CASSFRGGMGTEAFF

j_call: TRBJ1-2
d_call: NA
cdr3_length: 15
v_call: TRBV19
clone_size: medium-sized
cdr3_nt: TGTGCCAGTAGTATCGTACAGGGTGCTAACTATGGCTACACCTTC
cdr3_aa: CASSIVQGANYGYTF

j_call: TRBJ2-1
d_call: NA
cdr3_length: 15
v_call: TRBV5-1
clone_size: NA
cdr3_nt: TGCGCCAGCAGTAAAGGGAATAGTATAGTCGATGAGCAGTTCTTC
cdr3_aa: CASSKGNSIVDEQFF

j_call: TRBJ1-1
d_call: NA
cdr3_length: 12
v_call: TRBV12-5
clone_size: NA
cdr3_nt: TGTGCTAGTGGCGTTGGGGGCACTGAAGCTTTCTTT
cdr3_aa: CASGVGGTEAFF

j_call: TRBJ2-5
d_call: NA
cdr3_length: 15
v_call: TRBV6-5
clone_size: NA
cdr3_nt: TGTGCCAGCAGCTCGGGGGTAGCGCCTCAAGAGACCCAGTACTTC
cdr3_aa: CASSSGVAPQETQYF

j_call: TRBJ2-7
d_call: NA
cdr3_length: 12
v_call: TRBV27
clone_size: NA
cdr3_nt: TGTGCCAGCAGTTTTAATTCTTACGAGCAGTACTTC
cdr3_aa: CASSFNSYEQYF

j_call: TRBJ2-5
d_call: TRBD2
cdr3_length: 16
v_call: TRBV27
clone_size: few
cdr3_nt: TGTGCCAGCAGTATGGGACTAGCGGGAGGGTTAGAGACCCAGTACTTC
cdr3_aa: CASSMGLAGGLETQYF

j_call: TRBJ2-2
d_call: TRBD1
cdr3_length: 14
v_call: TRBV14
clone_size: NA
cdr3_nt: TGTGCCAGCAGCCCGGGACAGGGAGTTAGAGAGCTGTTTTTT
cdr3_aa: CASSPGQGVRELFF